This T cell receptor (beta chain) was retrieved from a study of Graves' ophthalmopathy and Graves' hyperthyroidism. Whole-study results and caveats: It was with approximately 69% sensitivity and approximately 75% specificity that the model predicted ophthalmopathy progression.

The V end lost 9 bases, the J end lost 4 bases, and 11 bases lay between the germline ends. Germline loops: CDR1 KGHDR, CDR2 SFDVKD. The CDR3 loop spans 12 amino acids. Every ophthalmopathy donor presented moderate-to-severe activity, CAS ≥3, NOSPECS ≥4 and duration under 3 months. The PBMCs had their origin in around 9.1 ml of fresh peripheral blood. This clonotype was observed at least ten times. Its target is unknown. For repertoire sequencing, the TCR beta CDR3 regions were amplified from RNA transcripts. The library came from an HTBI-primed first-round RT-PCR and a second-round multiplex PCR. TCRdb reanalysed the multiplex PCR reads using MiXCR and keeps one entry per CDR3 protein. Found here are more than 550,000 distinct CDR3 sequences, about two fifths of them singletons; the top ten hold under 3.5%.

This TCR was sampled from an adult man with Graves' ophthalmopathy. V gene TRBV24-1 combines with J gene TRBJ1-2; D remains ambiguous. The sample was peripheral blood. In nucleotides, the CDR3 is TGTGCCACCCTGGGCAGAGCCTATGGCTACACCTTC. Protein product: CATLGRAYGYTF.